These 30 T cell receptor beta chains came from one sample sequenced in a study of metastatic and nonmetastatic thyroid tumors. Among the patients, none had received any treatment before thyroid surgery. TCRdb called clones again from the PCR reads with MiXCR. This table has around 65,000 clones, approximately 14% appearing once. The sample was blood. Receptors were obtained from a male donor with papillary thyroid cancer or a benign thyroid nodule (not recorded which). Some clones in this sample may be carry-over from other donors' samples.

The table lists this clone with many counts. The genes are TRBV11-1 and TRBJ2-1; 8 bases agree with TRBD2. The germline gives CDR1 SGHAT, CDR2 FQDESV (reference sequence). V was clipped by 0 bases and J by 2 bases; unmatched bases: 6. This CDR3 has 17 amino acids. CDR3 region: CASSLARSAGAYNEQFF. CDR3 in DNA: TGTGCCAGCAGCTTAGCTAGGTCAGCGGGAGCCTACAATGAGCAGTTCTTC.

J is TRBJ1-3 and V is TRBV11-3; 8 bases are a match to TRBD1. The V gene's germline CDR1 is SGHNT and CDR2 YENEEA. The CDR3 is 15 residues long. Trimming at V came to 4 bases and at J to 4 bases, leaving 6 bases not matched to a gene. As DNA, the CDR3 is TGTGCCAGCAGCTCCTCCGACAGGGGCGGAAACACCATATATTTT. This codes for CASSSSDRGGNTIYF.

This clone was recorded at least ten times. The chain uses TRBV13 and TRBJ1-1; D perhaps matches TRBD1 (6 bases). CDR3 size: 14 residues. Germline V lookup: CDR1 PRHDT, CDR2 FYEKMQ (reference sequence). Trimming pared 5 bases from V and 3 bases from J, leaving 13 bases between. DNA for the CDR3: TGTGCCAGCAGCCTACAGGGATTTGACACTGAAGCTTTCTTT. Translated, it gives CASSLQGFDTEAFF.

This clone came up many times. The V call is TRBV4-1, the J call TRBJ2-3, with D maybe TRBD2 (6 bases). Germline loops: CDR1 MGHRA, CDR2 YSYEKL. The CDR3 extends over 17 amino acids. V shed 1 base and J shed 5 bases, with 19 bases lying between them. For the CDR3, the DNA is TGCGCCAGCAGCCAAGGCCGGGGACGGTCGCGGGGAGATACGCAGTATTTT. Its translation: CASSQGRGRSRGDTQYF.

This clone was counted only a few times. This chain uses TRBV4-1 with TRBJ1-1; no definite D call. CDR3 length: 13 residues. The germline V gene encodes CDR1 MGHRA and CDR2 YSYEKL. V was trimmed by 0 bases and J by 3 bases, leaving 5 bases between them. The CDR3: CASSQDRYTEAFF. The DNA of the CDR3 is TGCGCCAGCAGCCAAGATCGATACACTGAAGCTTTCTTT.

The chain joins TRBV6-1 to TRBJ2-7, with 8 bases fitting TRBD1. The CDR3 is made up of 14 amino acids. J lost 5 bases, V lost 3 bases, and 6 bases had no gene match. Germline-derived CDR1 and CDR2 are MNHNS and SASEGT. DNA for the CDR3: TGTGCCAGCAGTGAGCCCGACAGGGGAAACGAGCAGTACTTC. It yields the protein CASSEPDRGNEQYF.

This clone has a count of ten or more. This sequence joins TRBV6-2 or TRBV6-3 and TRBJ1-2; tentative D call: TRBD1 (5 bases). The CDR3 loop spans 15 amino acids. V was clipped by 6 bases and J by 7 bases, with 21 bases between them. CDR1 and CDR2 (germline): MNHEY, SVGEGT. CDR3 sequence: CASRALRGPVAGYTF. CDR3 coding DNA: TGTGCCAGCAGAGCCCTAAGGGGACCGGTTGCTGGCTACACCTTC.

Concerning this clone: As the CDR3 is not closed by the conserved phenylalanine or tryptophan, this likely results from a read error. V gene TRBV6-1 combines with J gene TRBJ1-1; D gene unclear. The V and J ends lost 8 bases and 3 bases respectively, with 13 bases between them. CDR1 and CDR2 (germline): MNHNS, SASEGT. CDR3 length equals 13 residues. CDR3 residues: CASWGGPDTEAFS. The CDR3 nucleotides are TGTGCCAGCTGGGGTGGTCCGGACACTGAAGCTTTCTCT.

This clone was seen repeatedly, ten times or more. The V call is TRBV7-8, the J call TRBJ2-7, with D perhaps given as TRBD1 or TRBD2 (5 bases each). The V end lost 3 bases, the J end lost 7 bases, and 7 bases lay between the germline ends. Per germline, CDR1 SGHVS and CDR2 FQNEAQ. The CDR3 is 11 amino acids. The CDR3 here is CASSLGREQYF. In DNA, the CDR3 is TGTGCCAGCAGCTTGGGACGGGAGCAGTACTTC.

This clone has ten or more counts. A read error is possible here, since a much larger clone lies one base away. The same CDR3 is also encoded by other DNA sequences in this sample. The V call is TRBV6-1, the J call TRBJ2-2, with 13 bases aligning to TRBD2. CDR1 is MNHNS and CDR2 is SASEGT in the germline V gene. The V gene end was trimmed by 8 bases and the J gene end by 8 bases; junction bases not matched to a gene: 17. The CDR3 is 18 amino acids. Here the CDR3 reads CASGGLAGAIGRTGELFF. The CDR3 DNA reads as TGTGCCAGCGGTGGACTAGCGGGAGCTATCGGGAGAACTGGGGAGCTGTTTTTT.

In its sample, this clone was seen many times. The rearrangement links TRBV10-3 to TRBJ1-1; no firm D call. The germline V gene has CDR1 ENHRY and CDR2 SYGVKD. The CDR3 is made up of 13 amino acids. V was cut by 7 bases and J by 3 bases, with 12 bases left in between. DNA of the CDR3: TGTGCCATCATTGGTCCCGGGGACACTGAAGCTTTCTTT. Protein: CAIIGPGDTEAFF.

This clone appeared a few times. V is TRBV6-1 and J is TRBJ2-5; tentatively, D is TRBD2 (6 bases). With 5 bases removed from V and 4 bases from J, the gap between germline ends came to 20 bases. This CDR3 is built from 16 residues. Germline V gene data show CDR1 as MNHNS and CDR2 as SASEGT. As DNA, the CDR3 is TGTGCCAGCAGTCCCGTACTAGCTCTTGGAGGAGAGACCCAGTACTTC. It yields the protein CASSPVLALGGETQYF.

In this sample, this clone turned up many times. The chain has TRBV24-1 and TRBJ2-3, with a tentative D call TRBD2 (6 bases). This CDR3 region has 15 residues. The germline V gene has CDR1 KGHDR and CDR2 SFDVKD. Trimming cost V 3 bases and J 3 bases, with 12 bases left between them. The CDR3 here is CATSDRRRGTDTQYF. For the CDR3, the DNA is TGTGCCACCAGTGATCGACGGAGGGGTACAGATACGCAGTATTTT.

There are many counts of this clone. The gene calls are TRBV28 and TRBJ2-5; D unresolved. The CDR3 is 14 residues long. Trimming left V 5 bases short and J 5 bases short, with 15 bases between. Germline V gives CDR1 MDHEN, CDR2 SYDVKM. The CDR3 sequence is CASSREMVGETQYF. Here the CDR3 DNA reads TGTGCCAGCAGTCGCGAGATGGTAGGGGAGACCCAGTACTTC.

This clone was picked up many times. The V and J genes are TRBV20-1 and TRBJ2-2; no definite D call. Germline V gene sequence: CDR1 DFQATT, CDR2 SNEGSKA (reference sequence). V lost 4 bases, J lost 3 bases, and 9 bases lay in between. The CDR3 covers 13 residues. This CDR3 reads CSATAQYTGELFF. The CDR3 region has the DNA TGCAGTGCTACAGCGCAGTACACCGGGGAGCTGTTTTTT.

In its sample, this clone was seen many times. V usage is TRBV28 and J usage is TRBJ2-1; 16 bases align to TRBD2. Germline trimming cut 1 base from V and 3 bases from J; bases unmatched to any gene: 3. CDR3 length: 18 amino acids. Germline V gene data show CDR1 as MDHEN and CDR2 as SYDVKM. The CDR3 coding sequence is TGTGCCAGCAGTTTATCGGGACTAGCGGGAGGGGTCTACAATGAGCAGTTCTTC. It is translated as CASSLSGLAGGVYNEQFF.

The sample holds a few counts of this clone. Possible read error: a much larger clone is one base away. Other nucleotide sequences in the sample specify the same CDR3. This chain links TRBV29-1 with TRBJ1-2; D perhaps matches TRBD1 (5 bases). Germline values: CDR1 SQVTM, CDR2 ANQGSEA. CDR3 length: 15 residues. CDR3 region: CSVEDDQGEDYGYTF. The CDR3 bases are TGCAGCGTTGAAGACGATCAGGGAGAGGACTATGGCTACACATTC.

The table lists this clone with many counts. The CDR3 spells CASSAGPGQGKYF. DNA for the CDR3: TGTGCCAGCAGCGCCGGCCCGGGTCAGGGGAAGTATTTT. The J gene is TRBJ2-3, the V gene TRBV9, with a tentative D call TRBD1 (6 bases). Trimming took 3 bases from V and 13 from J, leaving 18 bases between them. The CDR3 loop spans 13 amino acids. Germline V lookup: CDR1 SGDLS, CDR2 YYNGEE.

This clone has ten or more counts. The chain is built from TRBV5-6 and TRBJ2-7, with TRBD2 matching 8 bases. The germline V gene has CDR1 SGHDT and CDR2 YYEEEE. After removal of 0 bases from V and 3 bases from J, the junction contained 8 bases not matched to a gene. There are 16 residues in the CDR3. In nucleotides, the CDR3 is TGTGCCAGCAGCTTGGACGGGAGGGGAACTCTCTACGAGCAGTACTTC. Its translation is CASSLDGRGTLYEQYF.

This chain connects TRBV11-2 to TRBJ2-1; possible D gene TRBD2, 6 bases. Germline V gene lookup returns CDR1 SGHAT and CDR2 FQNNGV. The length of the CDR3 is 15 residues. The V end was cut by 2 bases, the J end by 5 bases, with 13 bases between. The CDR3 nucleotides read TGTGCCAGCAGCTTATTGCGGGATCCCCACAATGAGCAGTTCTTC. This encodes CASSLLRDPHNEQFF.

This clone showed up many times. The genes are TRBV6-2 or TRBV6-3 and TRBJ2-7; weak D call: TRBD1 (6 bases). The CDR3 extends over 14 amino acids. V gave up 6 bases and J gave up 6 bases, with 18 bases separating them. Germline values: CDR1 MNHEY, CDR2 SVGEGT. The DNA of the CDR3 is TGTGCCAGCAGATATCCAGGACAGTTCAGCGAGCAGTACTTC. This codes for CASRYPGQFSEQYF.

This clone was counted ten times or more. V usage is TRBV4-1 and J usage is TRBJ1-4; TRBD1 matches 9 bases. The CDR3 is 16 residues long. CDR1 and CDR2 from the germline V gene are MGHRA and YSYEKL. V lost 2 bases, J lost 5 bases, and 6 bases stayed unmatched. The CDR3 here is CASSQLPGTGNEKLFF. The CDR3, as DNA: TGCGCCAGCAGCCAACTTCCCGGGACAGGGAATGAAAAACTGTTTTTT.

This clone was counted ten times or more. One end of the junction varies from germline; a read error may be responsible. Distinct nucleotide sequences in the sample also encode this CDR3. This chain connects TRBV3-1 to TRBJ2-2, with TRBD2 identical over 12 bases. The CDR3 is 16 residues long. The germline gives CDR1 LGHDT, CDR2 YNNKEL (reference sequence). CDR3 sequence: CASSSRLAGATGELFF. CDR3 DNA sequence: TGTGCCAGCAGCTCCCGACTAGCGGGAGCCACCGGGGAGTTGTTTTTT. The complete variable domain, with remaining parts taken from reference TRBV3-1 and TRBJ2-2, reads DTAVSQTPKYLVTQMGNDKSIKCEQNLGHDTMYWYKQDSKKFLKIMFSYNNKELIINETVPNRFSPKSPDKAHLNLHINSLELGDSAVYFCASSSRLAGATGELFFGEGSRLTVL.

Comments on this clone: This may arise from a read error, as a much more abundant clone is one base away. The V gene is TRBV5-4, the J gene TRBJ2-7; 10 nucleotides line up with TRBD2. The CDR3 length is 15 residues. Germline V gene lookup returns CDR1 SGHNT and CDR2 YYREEE (reference sequence). CDR3: CASSSASGSSYDQYF. CDR3 coding DNA: TGTGCCAGCAGCTCTGCTAGCGGGAGTTCCTACGATCAGTACTTC. Full variable domain (missing parts from reference TRBV5-4 and TRBJ2-7): ETGVTQSPTHLIKTRGQQVTLRCSSQSGHNTVSWYQQALGQGPQFIFQYYREEENGRGNFPPRFSGLQFPNYSSELNVNALELDDSALYLCASSSASGSSYDQYFGPGTRLTVT.

The table lists this clone with many counts. The chain joins TRBV27 to TRBJ2-7; 9 nucleotides line up with TRBD1. CDR3 length: 14 amino acids. The junction had 11 bases not matched to a gene; V was cut back by 5 bases and J by 9 bases. Germline CDR1 MNHEY, CDR2 SMNVEV (reference sequence). The CDR3, as DNA: TGTGCCAGCAGTCCCGCCGGGACAGGGTGGGTGCAGTACGTC. This gives the protein CASSPAGTGWVQYV.

This clone was counted between two and nine times. Its ends do not fully match the called genes, so a read error is possible. The chain employs TRBV28 and TRBJ2-5; no definite D call. The CDR3 is 13 residues long. CDR1 MDHEN and CDR2 SYDVKM come from the germline V gene. CDR3 sequence (DNA): TGTGCCAACAGTTCCCCCTCCCTAGAGACCAAGTACTTC. Amino acids: CANSSPSLETKYF.

This clone was observed at least ten times. This chain joins TRBV20-1 and TRBJ1-6, with 11 bases identical to TRBD1. CDR1 and CDR2 from the germline V gene are DFQATT and SNEGSKA (reference sequence). The CDR3 is 16 residues long. V dropped 5 bases and J dropped 6; count of bases not matched to a gene: 9. CDR3 sequence reads: CSARNTDRGLNSPLHF. The CDR3 DNA sequence: TGCAGTGCTCGGAACACGGACAGGGGGCTTAATTCACCCCTCCACTTT.

Only a few counts were recorded for this clone. The chain recombines TRBV3-1 with TRBJ2-5; 10 positions agree with TRBD2. J gave up 4 bases and V 5 bases, and 13 bases lay outside the gene matches. CDR1 LGHDT and CDR2 YNNKEL come from the germline V gene (reference sequence). The CDR3 length is 17 residues. CDR3 sequence: CASSFPSSGRGGETQYF. CDR3 sequence (DNA): TGTGCCAGCAGCTTCCCGTCTAGCGGGAGAGGGGGAGAGACCCAGTACTTC.

At least ten counts were recorded for this clone. The sample contains more than one DNA sequence encoding this CDR3. The chain is built from TRBV27 and TRBJ1-1; D unresolved. Trimming pared 3 bases from V and 2 bases from J, leaving 13 bases between. The germline V gene has CDR1 MNHEY and CDR2 SMNVEV (reference sequence). CDR3 length: 15 amino acids. The CDR3 nucleotides are TGTGCCAGCAGTTTGAAACCCGGGATTAACACTGAAGCTTTCTTT. Protein sequence: CASSLKPGINTEAFF.

This chain connects TRBV20-1 to TRBJ2-7; D is tentatively TRBD1 or TRBD2 (5 bases each). Germline CDR1 and CDR2: DFQATT and SNEGSKA (reference sequence). The length of the CDR3 is 13 residues. Between the trimmed V and J ends, which lost 3 bases and 0 bases, there was a span of 9 bases. This CDR3 reads CSARGEYSYEQYF. The DNA for the CDR3 is TGCAGTGCTAGGGGGGAATACTCCTACGAGCAGTACTTC.